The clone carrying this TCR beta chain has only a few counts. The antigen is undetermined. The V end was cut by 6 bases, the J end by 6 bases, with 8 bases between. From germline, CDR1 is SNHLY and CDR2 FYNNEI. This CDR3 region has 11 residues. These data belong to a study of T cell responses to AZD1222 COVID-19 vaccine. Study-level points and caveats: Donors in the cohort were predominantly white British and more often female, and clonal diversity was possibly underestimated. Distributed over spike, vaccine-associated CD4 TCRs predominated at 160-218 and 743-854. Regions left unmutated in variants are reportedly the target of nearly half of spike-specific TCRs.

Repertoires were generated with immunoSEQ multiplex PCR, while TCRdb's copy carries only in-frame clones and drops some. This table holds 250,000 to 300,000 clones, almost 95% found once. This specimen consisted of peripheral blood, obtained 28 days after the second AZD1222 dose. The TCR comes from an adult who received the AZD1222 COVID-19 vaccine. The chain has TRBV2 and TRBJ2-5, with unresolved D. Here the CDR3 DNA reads TGTGCCAGCAGCGCCGAGCAGACCCAGTACTTC. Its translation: CASSAEQTQYF.